A selection of T cell receptor beta chains follows, all from one sample in a study of Japanese encephalitis immunity and Zika vaccine responses. TCRdb reprocessed the 5' RACE reads via MiXCR and lists one record per CDR3 protein. The sample lists around 470 distinct CDR3 sequences; 1.1% were seen once. The input for sequencing was antigen-activated CD4+ T cells from blood, cultured, taken during a Zika inactivated vaccine study. These receptors all stem from an adult woman who received an inactivated Zika virus vaccine. The CDR3 runs from the conserved cysteine through the conserved F or W. The D gene is left open where the match is weak. The size field is filled for only some rows; it gives once, few, many or a size class.

J	D	size	V	CDR3	DNA
TRBJ1-1	.	large	TRBV4-3	CASSQDSVNTEAFF	TGCGCCAGCAGCCAAGATTCAGTGAACACTGAAGCTTTCTTT
TRBJ1-1	.	large	TRBV4-3	CASSQSGSVIEAFF	TGCGCCAGCAGCCAAAGCGGTTCGGTGATCGAAGCTTTCTTT
TRBJ2-7	TRBD1	large	TRBV28	CASSPTGWSYEQYF	TGTGCCAGCAGCCCGACAGGGTGGTCCTACGAGCAGTACTTC
TRBJ2-3	TRBD1	medium-sized	TRBV6-1	CASSSLYQGASTDTQYF	TGTGCCAGCAGTTCGCTTTATCAGGGGGCGAGCACAGATACGCAGTATTTT
TRBJ1-1	.	large	TRBV7-2	CASSLAPGMNTEAFF	TGTGCCAGCAGCTTAGCGCCGGGGATGAACACTGAAGCTTTCTTT
TRBJ2-1	TRBD2	large	TRBV10-1	CASSDFGLAGGSYNEQFF	TGCGCCAGCAGTGATTTTGGGCTAGCGGGGGGCAGCTACAATGAGCAGTTCTTC
TRBJ2-1	TRBD2	medium-sized	TRBV7-8	CASSLGGGGDEQFF	TGTGCCAGCAGCTTAGGCGGGGGGGGGGATGAGCAGTTCTTC
TRBJ2-1	.	medium-sized	TRBV7-2	CASSLAYGSYNEQFF	TGTGCCAGCAGCTTAGCGTATGGCTCCTACAATGAGCAGTTCTTC
TRBJ2-7	TRBD1	few	TRBV27	CASKVRDRGREQYF	TGTGCCAGCAAGGTTCGGGACAGGGGAAGAGAGCAGTACTTC
TRBJ2-7	.	few	TRBV24-1	CATSDSQAGAYEQYF	TGTGCCACCAGTGATTCCCAAGCAGGGGCCTACGAGCAGTACTTC
TRBJ2-1	.	medium-sized	TRBV5-1	CASAVSFDNEQFF	TGCGCCAGCGCGGTTTCCTTCGACAATGAGCAGTTCTTC
TRBJ1-1	.	medium-sized	TRBV6-5	CASSYSMVGGTEAFF	TGTGCCAGCAGTTACTCGATGGTTGGGGGCACTGAAGCTTTCTTT
TRBJ1-4	.	medium-sized	TRBV5-8	CASSFSGYGLFF	TGTGCCAGCAGCTTCTCCGGATACGGACTGTTTTTT
TRBJ2-5	.	medium-sized	TRBV9	CASSVGVGPTLAQYF	TGTGCCAGCAGCGTAGGGGTGGGACCCACGTTGGCCCAGTACTTC
TRBJ2-7	TRBD2	large	TRBV7-2	CASSRSLGVSGGALYEQYF	TGTGCCAGCAGCCGATCCTTGGGGGTTAGCGGGGGGGCCCTGTACGAGCAGTACTTC
TRBJ2-3	TRBD1	few	TRBV30	CAYTTGSVTDTQYF	TGTGCCTATACGACAGGGTCCGTCACAGATACGCAGTATTTT
TRBJ2-7	.	medium-sized	TRBV24-1	CATSDSWREQYF	TGTGCCACCAGTGATTCCTGGCGCGAGCAGTACTTC
TRBJ2-1	.	medium-sized	TRBV4-2	CASSQGILEEQFF	TGTGCCAGCAGCCAAGGGATCCTGGAGGAGCAGTTCTTC
TRBJ2-5	.	medium-sized	TRBV15	CATSRGLSQETQYF	TGTGCCACCAGCAGGGGTCTCTCCCAAGAGACCCAGTACTTC
TRBJ1-1	TRBD1	medium-sized	TRBV10-2	CASSLTGSEAFF	TGCGCCAGCAGCCTGACAGGGTCTGAAGCTTTCTTT
TRBJ1-1	.	medium-sized	TRBV4-3	CASSHLRGDTEAFF	TGCGCCAGCAGCCACCTAAGGGGGGACACTGAAGCTTTCTTT
TRBJ1-6	.	.	TRBV7-9	CASSLEQYNSPLHF	TGTGCCAGCAGCTTAGAACAATATAATTCACCCCTCCACTTT
TRBJ2-3	.	large	TRBV29-1	CSVEDLGDTQYF	TGCAGCGTTGAAGATCTGGGGGATACGCAGTATTTT
TRBJ2-5	.	medium-sized	TRBV7-2	CASSLLEARETQYF	TGTGCCAGCAGCTTACTAGAGGCCCGGGAGACCCAGTACTTC
TRBJ1-6	TRBD1	medium-sized	TRBV6-5	CASSRFTGGDSPLHF	TGTGCCAGCAGCCGCTTCACAGGGGGTGATTCACCCCTCCACTTT
TRBJ1-1	TRBD1	medium-sized	TRBV29-1	CSVVGTGGTEAFF	TGCAGCGTTGTTGGGACAGGGGGCACGGAAGCTTTCTTT
TRBJ2-1	.	.	TRBV6-5	CASSYAGLYNEQFF	TGTGCCAGCAGTTACGCCGGACTGTACAATGAGCAGTTCTTC
TRBJ2-7	TRBD2	medium-sized	TRBV7-2	CASSWQRGAEEQYF	TGTGCCAGCAGCTGGCAGCGGGGGGCCGAGGAGCAGTACTTC
TRBJ1-2	TRBD1	large	TRBV19	CASSYETGNYGYTF	TGTGCCAGTAGTTATGAGACAGGGAATTATGGCTACACCTTC
TRBJ2-7	TRBD1	medium-sized	TRBV3-1	CASSQIRQGEQYF	TGTGCCAGCAGCCAGATTCGACAGGGCGAGCAGTACTTC
TRBJ2-3	.	large	TRBV24-1	CATSTGRDTDTQYF	TGTGCCACTAGCACGGGGCGGGACACAGATACGCAGTATTTT
TRBJ1-4	TRBD1	large	TRBV4-3	CASSQVGQGDEKLFF	TGCGCCAGCAGCCAAGTCGGACAGGGAGATGAAAAACTGTTTTTT
TRBJ1-4	TRBD1	medium-sized	TRBV28	CASSLPGTGLNEKLFF	TGTGCCAGCAGTTTACCCGGGACAGGTCTTAATGAAAAACTGTTTTTT
TRBJ1-2	.	large	TRBV4-3	CASSQVASNYGYTF	TGCGCCAGCAGCCAAGTCGCCTCTAACTATGGCTACACCTTC
TRBJ2-3	.	medium-sized	TRBV4-1	CASSLGTFTADTQYF	TGCGCCAGCAGCCTCGGGACTTTCACGGCAGATACGCAGTATTTT
TRBJ1-1	.	medium-sized	TRBV5-1	CASSLETQFTEAFF	TGCGCCAGCAGCTTGGAAACACAATTCACTGAAGCTTTCTTT
TRBJ2-3	.	large	TRBV24-1	CATSDPPSPNTQYF	TGTGCCACCAGTGATCCCCCCTCCCCAAATACGCAGTATTTT
TRBJ1-6	.	medium-sized	TRBV9	CASNKGYNSPLHF	TGTGCCAGCAATAAGGGCTATAATTCACCCCTCCACTTT
TRBJ1-2	.	hyperexpanded	TRBV12-3/TRBV12-4	CASSFGRANYGYTF	TGTGCCAGCAGTTTCGGGCGAGCTAACTATGGCTACACCTTC
TRBJ1-1	.	medium-sized	TRBV12-3/TRBV12-4	CASSWCSDEAFF	TGTGCCAGCAGTTGGTGCAGTGACGAGGCTTTCTTT
TRBJ2-3	TRBD2	medium-sized	TRBV11-2	CASTPWRGTDTQYF	TGTGCCAGCACCCCCTGGCGGGGGACAGATACGCAGTATTTT
TRBJ2-3	TRBD1	medium-sized	TRBV4-3	CASSQRQGAKGDTQYF	TGCGCCAGCAGCCAAAGACAGGGGGCTAAGGGAGATACGCAGTATTTT
TRBJ2-7	.	large	TRBV28	CASSLSTPEQYF	TGTGCCAGCAGTTTATCAACGCCCGAGCAGTACTTC
TRBJ2-1	TRBD2	medium-sized	TRBV4-1	CASSQALAGYEQFF	TGCGCCAGCAGCCAAGCGTTAGCGGGATATGAGCAGTTCTTC
TRBJ1-5	.	large	TRBV10-3	CAISGGGGDQPQHF	TGTGCCATCAGTGGGGGCGGAGGGGATCAGCCCCAGCATTTT
TRBJ2-3	.	large	TRBV6-2/TRBV6-3	CASRSWGPGSDTQYF	TGTGCCAGCAGGTCCTGGGGTCCGGGATCAGATACGCAGTATTTT
TRBJ2-7	.	large	TRBV4-3	CASSQAGSPNEQYF	TGCGCCAGCAGCCAAGCAGGATCTCCAAACGAGCAGTACTTC
TRBJ2-5	.	medium-sized	TRBV2	CASRRDNQETQYF	TGTGCCAGCAGGCGGGACAACCAAGAGACCCAGTACTTC
TRBJ2-7	TRBD1	.	TRBV19	CASSRTGKDYEQYF	TGTGCCAGTAGTAGGACAGGGAAGGACTACGAGCAGTACTTC